These 18 T cell receptor beta chains came from one sample sequenced in a study of STAT5B mutations in CD4+ large granular lymphocyte leukemia. Sequencing used immunoSEQ multiplex PCR; TCRdb keeps in-frame clones, though not all of them. The table includes more than 35,000 clones, approximately 85% detected once. Sequenced material: CD4+ T cells from blood buffy coats. All receptors derive from a human donor in good health.

This chain connects TRBV7-8 to TRBJ2-1, with D perhaps TRBD1 (5 bases). The germline gives CDR1 SGHVS, CDR2 FQNEAQ. V shed 4 bases and J shed 4 bases, with 8 bases lying between them. This CDR3 is built from 13 residues. CDR3 amino acids: CASSSTEYNEQFF. The CDR3 region has the DNA TGTGCCAGCAGCTCGACAGAATACAATGAGCAGTTCTTC. Combining the CDR3 with reference TRBV7-8 and TRBJ2-1 gives the whole variable domain GAGVSQSPRYKVAKRGQDVALRCDPISGHVSLFWYQQALGQGPEFLTYFQNEAQLDKSGLPSDRFFAERPEGSVSTLKIQRTQQEDSAVYLCASSSTEYNEQFFGPGTRLTVL.

CDR3 coding DNA: TGTGCCAGCAGCCCCCTTAGGGGGACTGAAGCTTTCTTT. Its protein product is CASSPLRGTEAFF. The chain carries TRBV11-2 and TRBJ1-1; D possibly corresponds to TRBD1 (6 bases). The CDR3 runs 13 residues. V dropped 5 bases and J dropped 5 bases, with 12 bases sitting between them. Germline CDR1 and CDR2: SGHAT and FQNNGV.

The chain recombines TRBV12-5 with TRBJ2-7; unclear D gene. The V and J ends lost 0 bases and 6 bases respectively, with 6 bases between them. In germline, CDR1 is LGHNT, CDR2 FRNRAP. The CDR3 sequence is 12 residues long. CDR3 amino acids: CASGLVPSEQYF. CDR3 coding DNA: TGTGCTAGTGGTTTGGTACCGAGCGAGCAGTACTTC.

This chain links TRBV30 with TRBJ2-2; 7 bases line up with TRBD2. This CDR3 has 13 amino acids. Germline V gene sequence: CDR1 GTSNPN, CDR2 SVGIG (reference sequence). The J segment lost 4 bases and the V segment lost 5 bases, leaving 4 bases of the junction unmatched. The CDR3, as DNA: TGTGCCTGGGCCCGCGGGAGCACCGGGGAGCTGTTTTTT. Protein product: CAWARGSTGELFF.

J is TRBJ1-2 and V is TRBV6-6; no clear D gene. Germline lookup yields CDR1 MNHNY and CDR2 SVGAGI (reference sequence). The CDR3 contains 14 residues. Trimming shortened V by 3 bases and J by 8 bases, and 16 bases separated the two germline ends. DNA for the CDR3: TGTGCCAGCAGTTATCTTGGCAGCCCCGGCGGCTACACCTTC. This translates into CASSYLGSPGGYTF.

V and J are TRBV5-1 and TRBJ1-1, with TRBD1 matching over 10 bases. V gave up 1 base and J gave up 6 bases; unmatched junction bases: 3. CDR1 and CDR2 from the germline V gene are SGHRS and YFSETQ. The CDR3 totals 14 residues. The CDR3 is CASSLRTGGSEAFF. The CDR3 nucleotides read TGCGCCAGCAGCTTGCGGACAGGGGGATCTGAAGCTTTCTTT.

This clone has only one observation. The chain uses TRBV6-5 and TRBJ2-7; 8 bases fit TRBD1. Trimming at V came to 2 bases and at J to 4 bases, leaving 10 bases not matched to a gene. Germline CDR1 reads MNHEY; CDR2 reads SVGAGI. This CDR3 has 16 residues. This CDR3 is CASSYTPQGAEYEQYF. For the CDR3, the DNA is TGTGCCAGCAGTTACACACCGCAGGGGGCGGAATACGAGCAGTACTTC.

In regard to this clone: Other nucleotide sequences in the sample specify the same CDR3. The chain uses TRBV20-1 and TRBJ2-1; weak D call: TRBD2 (6 bases). V lost 3 bases, J lost 6 bases, and 6 bases lay in between. Germline values: CDR1 DFQATT, CDR2 SNEGSKA (reference sequence). CDR3 length equals 11 residues. The CDR3 is CSARGGNEQFF. CDR3 coding DNA: TGCAGTGCTAGGGGGGGCAATGAGCAGTTCTTC.

This chain uses TRBV5-1 with TRBJ2-3; D gene uncertain. Germline CDR1 reads SGHRS; CDR2 reads YFSETQ. Trimming cost V 3 bases and J 5 bases, with 10 bases left between them. The CDR3 consists of 13 residues. The CDR3, as DNA: TGCGCCAGCAGCTCGGGCCGAGGAGATACGCAGTATTTT. Encoded protein: CASSSGRGDTQYF.

This sequence joins TRBV4-3 and TRBJ2-5; 8 bases agree with TRBD1. The CDR3 length is 14 residues. The V gene end was trimmed by 1 base and the J gene end by 4 bases; junction bases not matched to a gene: 2. Germline V CDR1 and CDR2: LGHNA, YSLEER. CDR3 sequence reads: CASSQGQGAETQYF. Written as DNA, the CDR3 is TGCGCCAGCAGCCAAGGTCAGGGGGCAGAGACCCAGTACTTC.

The chain employs TRBV5-4 and TRBJ2-5, with a weak D call TRBD2 (6 bases). Trimming removed 6 bases at V and 2 bases at J, with 11 bases between. CDR3 length: 13 residues. Germline CDR1 SGHNT, CDR2 YYREEE (reference sequence). The CDR3 nucleotides read TGTGCCAGCAATAGCGGAATTCAAGAGACCCAGTACTTC. This gives the protein CASNSGIQETQYF.

The genes are TRBV5-1 and TRBJ1-1; 8 bases are a match to TRBD1. After removal of 0 bases from V and 3 bases from J, the junction contained 7 bases not matched to a gene. The CDR3 covers 16 residues. CDR1 is SGHRS and CDR2 is YFSETQ in the germline V gene. CDR3 residues: CASSLGSGGADTEAFF. The CDR3 DNA sequence: TGCGCCAGCAGCTTGGGATCAGGGGGCGCCGACACTGAAGCTTTCTTT.

The CDR3 protein is CASSEGSGANVLTF. The CDR3 DNA follows: TGTGCCAGCAGTGAAGGCTCTGGGGCCAACGTCCTGACTTTC. The rearrangement uses TRBV6-1 and TRBJ2-6; D uncertain. This CDR3 is 14 amino acids long. The germline CDR1 and CDR2 sequences are MNHNS and SASEGT. V was shortened by 1 base and J by 0 bases, with 1 base between the two germline ends.

The table lists this clone with a count of one. The J gene is TRBJ1-1, the V gene TRBV5-4; 7 bases agree with TRBD1. The germline CDR1 and CDR2 sequences are SGHNT and YYREEE (reference sequence). The CDR3 spans 16 residues. V was clipped by 0 bases and J by 1 base; unmatched bases: 6. The CDR3: CASSLATGYPNTEAFF. CDR3 coding DNA: TGTGCCAGCAGCTTGGCGACAGGGTATCCGAACACTGAAGCTTTCTTT.

The V and J genes are TRBV5-1 and TRBJ2-6; D may match TRBD1 or TRBD2 (5 bases each). Deletions cut 3 bases from V and 2 bases from J, with 12 bases between. Germline lookup yields CDR1 SGHRS and CDR2 YFSETQ. The CDR3 is 16 residues long. This CDR3 is CASSWLGPAGANVLTF. CDR3 sequence (DNA): TGCGCCAGCAGCTGGCTGGGACCGGCTGGGGCCAACGTCCTGACTTTC.

This clone was counted a single time. The J gene is TRBJ2-1, the V gene TRBV30; D gene unclear. CDR3 length: 13 residues. The ends were cut back, 0 bases at V and 2 bases at J, with 5 bases in the middle. Germline CDR1 reads GTSNPN; CDR2 reads SVGIG (reference sequence). The CDR3: CAWSVGPYNEQFF. In DNA, the CDR3 is TGTGCCTGGAGTGTAGGCCCCTACAATGAGCAGTTCTTC. The full variable domain, its missing parts supplied by reference TRBV30 and TRBJ2-1, is SQTIHQWPATLVQPVGSPLSLECTVEGTSNPNLYWYRQAAGRGLQLLFYSVGIGQISSEVPQNLSASRPQDRQFILSSKKLLLSDSGFYLCAWSVGPYNEQFFGPGTRLTVL.

The chain joins TRBV11-2 to TRBJ2-2; 7 positions match TRBD1. Unmatched junction bases numbered 5, after V lost 5 bases and J lost 5 bases. This CDR3 has 14 residues. Germline-derived CDR1 and CDR2 are SGHAT and FQNNGV. CDR3: CASSPQTGTGELFF. The DNA for the CDR3 is TGTGCCAGCAGCCCTCAGACAGGGACCGGGGAGCTGTTTTTT.

This clone was seen a single time. The rearrangement links TRBV7-2 to TRBJ2-7; D uncertain. The ends were cut back, 4 bases at V and 2 bases at J, with 6 bases in the middle. The CDR3 is made up of 12 amino acids. Looked up from germline, CDR1 is SGHTA and CDR2 is FQGNSA. The CDR3 DNA reads TGTGCCAGCAGCTCGGGCACCTACGAGCAGTACTTC. Translating gives CASSSGTYEQYF.